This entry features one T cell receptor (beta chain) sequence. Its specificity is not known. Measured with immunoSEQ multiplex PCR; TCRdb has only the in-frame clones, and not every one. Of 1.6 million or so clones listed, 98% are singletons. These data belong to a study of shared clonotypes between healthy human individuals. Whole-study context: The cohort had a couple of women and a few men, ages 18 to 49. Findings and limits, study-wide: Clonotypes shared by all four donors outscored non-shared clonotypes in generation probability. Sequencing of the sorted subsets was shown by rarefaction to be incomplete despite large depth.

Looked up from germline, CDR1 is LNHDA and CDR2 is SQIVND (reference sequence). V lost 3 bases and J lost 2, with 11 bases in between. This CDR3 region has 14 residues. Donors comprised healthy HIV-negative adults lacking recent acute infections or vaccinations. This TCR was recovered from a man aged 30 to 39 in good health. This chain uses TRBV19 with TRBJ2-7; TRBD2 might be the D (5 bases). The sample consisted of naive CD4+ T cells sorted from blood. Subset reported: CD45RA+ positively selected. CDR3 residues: CASSITQTTYEQYF. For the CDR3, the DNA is TGTGCCAGTAGTATTACTCAGACTACCTACGAGCAGTACTTC.